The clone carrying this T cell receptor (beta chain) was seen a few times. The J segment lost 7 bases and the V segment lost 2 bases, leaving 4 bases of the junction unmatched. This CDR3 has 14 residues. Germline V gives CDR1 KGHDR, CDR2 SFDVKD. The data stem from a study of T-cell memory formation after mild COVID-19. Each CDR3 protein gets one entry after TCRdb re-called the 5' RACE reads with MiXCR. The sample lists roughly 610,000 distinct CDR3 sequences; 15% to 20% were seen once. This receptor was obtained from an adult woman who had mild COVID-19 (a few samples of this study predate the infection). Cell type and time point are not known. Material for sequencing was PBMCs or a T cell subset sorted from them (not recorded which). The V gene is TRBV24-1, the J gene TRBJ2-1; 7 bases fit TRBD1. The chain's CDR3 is CATSDSGTDNEQFF. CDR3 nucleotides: TGTGCCACCAGTGATTCGGGGACAGATAATGAGCAGTTCTTC.